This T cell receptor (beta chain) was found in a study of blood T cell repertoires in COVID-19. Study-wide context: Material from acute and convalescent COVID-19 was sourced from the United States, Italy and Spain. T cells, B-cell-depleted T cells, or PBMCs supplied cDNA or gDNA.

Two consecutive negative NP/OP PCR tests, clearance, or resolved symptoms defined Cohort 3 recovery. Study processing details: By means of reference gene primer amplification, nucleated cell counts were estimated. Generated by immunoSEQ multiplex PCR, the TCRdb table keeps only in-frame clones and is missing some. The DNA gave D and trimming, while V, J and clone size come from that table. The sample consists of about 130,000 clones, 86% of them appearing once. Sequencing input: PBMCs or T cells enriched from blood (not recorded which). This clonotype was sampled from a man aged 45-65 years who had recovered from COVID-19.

CDR3 bases: TGTGCCAGCAGTTACTCCCGAGGGCACCAAGAGACCCAGTACTTC. Translating it yields CASSYSRGHQETQYF. The chain employs TRBV6-5 and TRBJ2-5; TRBD2 might be the D (5 bases). This CDR3 is 15 amino acids long. V shed 0 bases and J shed 0 bases, with 8 bases lying between them. Germline V gives CDR1 MNHEY, CDR2 SVGAGI.